This T cell receptor (beta chain) was identified during a study of blood T cell repertoires in COVID-19. The CDR3 covers 16 residues. Germline-derived CDR1 and CDR2 are LGHDT and YNNKEL (reference sequence). V was pared by 4 bases and J by 1 base, with 17 bases between. Repertoires were generated with immunoSEQ multiplex PCR, while TCRdb's copy carries only in-frame clones and drops some. The repertoire includes 200,000 to 250,000 clones, less than 90% of them detected once, and about a sixth sits in the top ten. The sequencing input was peripheral blood. This chain uses TRBV3-1 (or the pseudogene TRBV3-2) with TRBJ2-7, with D tentatively TRBD2 (6 bases). This receptor was taken from a woman older than 75 with active or convalescent COVID-19. CDR3 sequence (DNA): TGTGCCAGCAGCCGAAGTACATGGGGGACTTCCTACGAGCAGTACTTC. Translating it yields CASSRSTWGTSYEQYF.